These 23 T cell receptor beta chains came from one sample sequenced in a study of T cell responses to AZD1222 COVID-19 vaccine. Profiling relied on immunoSEQ multiplex PCR, and the TCRdb table lists in-frame clones only, not all of them. This table has some 130,000 clones, approximately 92% appearing once. The source material was peripheral blood, sampled on day 0 of AZD1222 vaccination. These receptors were taken from an adult in good health.

The chain is built from TRBV7-3 and TRBJ2-3; 7 bases match TRBD2. The V segment lost 2 bases and the J segment 0 bases; nucleotides outside the gene matches: 5. This CDR3 has 16 residues. Germline assignment: CDR1 SGHTA and CDR2 FQGTGA. CDR3 amino acids: CASSLWGGLSTDTQYF. CDR3 DNA sequence: TGTGCCAGCAGCTTATGGGGGGGACTTAGCACAGATACGCAGTATTTT.

J is TRBJ1-1 and V is TRBV19, with 10 bases fitting TRBD1. Germline values: CDR1 LNHDA, CDR2 SQIVND (reference sequence). This CDR3 has 14 amino acids. V gave up 6 bases and J gave up 5 bases; unmatched junction bases: 6. The CDR3 bases are TGTGCCAGTAGCACCGGGACAGGGGTAACTGAAGCTTTCTTT. Protein sequence: CASSTGTGVTEAFF. The full variable domain, completed using reference TRBV19 and TRBJ1-1, is DGGITQSPKYLFRKEGQNVTLSCEQNLNHDAMYWYRQDPGQGLRLIYYSQIVNDFQKGDIAEGYSVSREKKESFPLTVTSAQKNPTAFYLCASSTGTGVTEAFFGQGTRLTVV.

J is TRBJ2-4 and V is TRBV28, with no clear D. This CDR3 spans 17 amino acids. V lost 3 bases and J 1 base, leaving 16 bases between the germline ends. Germline CDR1 and CDR2: MDHEN and SYDVKM. The CDR3 reads CASSFEASISAKNIQYF. DNA for the CDR3: TGTGCCAGCAGTTTCGAGGCCTCTATATCGGCCAAAAACATTCAGTACTTC. The whole variable domain, filled in from reference TRBV28 and TRBJ2-4, reads DVKVTQSSRYLVKRTGEKVFLECVQDMDHENMFWYRQDPGLGLRLIYFSYDVKMKEKGDIPEGYSVSREKKERFSLILESASTNQTSMYLCASSFEASISAKNIQYFGAGTRLSVL.

The chain uses TRBV9 and TRBJ2-5, with 8 bases lining up with TRBD2. The germline CDR1 and CDR2 sequences are SGDLS and YYNGEE. J was trimmed by 2 bases and V by 7 bases; bases with no gene match: 13. CDR3 length: 16 amino acids. CDR3 nucleotides: TGTGCCAGCGCTCCCGGAGCGGGAGTAGGTCAAGAGACCCAGTACTTC. It codes for CASAPGAGVGQETQYF.

A few counts support this clone. V and J are TRBV9 and TRBJ1-4; D unresolved. Trimming took 0 bases from V and 0 from J, leaving 9 bases between them. Germline assignment: CDR1 SGDLS and CDR2 YYNGEE. This CDR3 region has 16 residues. CDR3 sequence (DNA): TGTGCCAGCAGCGTAGAAGGAGATGCAACTAATGAAAAACTGTTTTTT. This encodes CASSVEGDATNEKLFF.

The V and J genes are TRBV3-1 (or the pseudogene TRBV3-2) and TRBJ1-2, with a possible D match to TRBD1 (6 bases). CDR3 length equals 14 residues. The germline CDR1 and CDR2 sequences are LGHDT and YNNKEL (reference sequence). V was cut by 4 bases and J by 2 bases, with 11 bases left in between. The CDR3 DNA sequence: TGTGCCAGCAGCCCATCCCAGGGGAACTATGGCTACACCTTC. It yields the protein CASSPSQGNYGYTF.

The V and J genes are TRBV27 and TRBJ2-5; a weak D match, TRBD1 (6 bases). V shed 5 bases and J shed 5 bases, with 21 bases lying between them. The germline CDR1 and CDR2 sequences are MNHEY and SMNVEV (reference sequence). The CDR3 is made up of 16 amino acids. The CDR3 here is CASSPGAGVVRETQYF. CDR3 nucleotides: TGTGCCAGCAGTCCCGGGGCAGGGGTAGTGAGGGAGACCCAGTACTTC.

This clone was seen only once. The V call is TRBV6-4, the J call TRBJ1-2; unclear D gene. Germline values: CDR1 MRHNA, CDR2 SNTAGT. The CDR3 is 13 residues long. V was trimmed by 0 bases and J by 7 bases, leaving 9 bases between them. The CDR3 nucleotides read TGTGCCAGCAGTGACTCAGGGTTCGGTGGCTACACCTTC. The encoded protein is CASSDSGFGGYTF.

The chain couples TRBV5-4 to TRBJ2-5, with D perhaps TRBD1 (5 bases). CDR1 is SGHNT and CDR2 is YYREEE in the germline V gene (reference sequence). Trimming left V 4 bases short and J 0 bases short, with 22 bases between. The CDR3 is 18 amino acids. The CDR3 DNA sequence: TGTGCCAGCAGCCCCTCCCCCGACAGCCGGCAGAACCAAGAGACCCAGTACTTC. Translated: CASSPSPDSRQNQETQYF.

The chain uses TRBV4-1 and TRBJ2-1; 9 nucleotides match TRBD2. V trimming: 0 bases; J trimming: 9 bases; junction bases outside the gene matches: 24. CDR1 is MGHRA, CDR2 YSYEKL, per germline. There are 21 residues in the CDR3. As DNA, the CDR3 is TGCGCCAGCAGCCAAGACTCTAGTGGGGGCTTGGGGAGCGGGAGGCGCGGTGAGCAGTTCTTC. Its translation is CASSQDSSGGLGSGRRGEQFF.

Regarding this clone: One junction end does not reproduce the germline sequence, and a read error may be involved. The chain has TRBV6-5 and TRBJ2-7; 8 bases fit TRBD2. The germline V gene encodes CDR1 MNHEY and CDR2 SVGAGI. CDR3 length: 15 amino acids. CDR3 sequence: CASSHSGLGAVQQYF. As DNA, the CDR3 is TGTGCCAGCAGTCACTCGGGACTAGGGGCGGTACAGCAGTACTTC.

The J gene is TRBJ2-3, the V gene TRBV7-9; D gene uncertain. V was shortened by 0 bases and J by 1 base, with 8 bases between the two germline ends. The CDR3 runs to 15 residues. The germline gives CDR1 SEHNR, CDR2 FQNEAQ (reference sequence). The CDR3 region has the DNA TGTGCCAGCAGCTTAGCCGGACCCGGCACAGATACGCAGTATTTT. This codes for CASSLAGPGTDTQYF.

The chain couples TRBV7-9 to TRBJ2-1, with D perhaps TRBD1 (6 bases). CDR3 length equals 15 residues. Germline V gives CDR1 SEHNR, CDR2 FQNEAQ (reference sequence). Trimming cost V 3 bases and J 6 bases, with 15 bases left between them. The CDR3 loop reads CASSFNNQGTNEQFF. The CDR3 DNA reads TGTGCCAGCAGCTTTAATAACCAGGGGACCAATGAGCAGTTCTTC.

This sequence joins TRBV7-2 and TRBJ2-3; D ambiguous. This CDR3 is built from 13 residues. Germline loops: CDR1 SGHTA, CDR2 FQGNSA. V shed 3 bases and J shed 1 base, with 5 bases lying between them. The CDR3 protein is CASSFKGTDTQYF. Here the CDR3 DNA reads TGTGCCAGCAGCTTTAAGGGCACAGATACGCAGTATTTT.

This clone was found once. V usage is TRBV10-1 and J usage is TRBJ2-1; 12 positions match TRBD2. Germline V gene lookup returns CDR1 WNHNN and CDR2 SYGVQD (reference sequence). The CDR3 totals 17 residues. V lost 6 bases, J lost 4 bases, and 10 bases stayed unmatched. This chain's CDR3 is CASSLTSGRGPYNEQFF. Written as DNA, the CDR3 is TGCGCCAGCAGCCTGACTAGCGGGAGAGGTCCATACAATGAGCAGTTCTTC.

This sequence joins TRBV2 and TRBJ1-1; no clear D. The germline CDR1 and CDR2 sequences are SNHLY and FYNNEI. V lost 5 bases, J lost 2 bases, and 15 bases lay in between. CDR3 size: 15 residues. CDR3 coding DNA: TGTGCCAGCAGTCCCACCCGGCAGGCCAACACTGAAGCTTTCTTT. It specifies CASSPTRQANTEAFF.

The chain is built from TRBV6-6 and TRBJ2-7; D call uncertain. V shed 10 bases and J shed 2 bases, with 9 bases lying between them. Per the germline V gene, CDR1 is MNHNY and CDR2 is SVGAGI (reference sequence). This CDR3 region has 11 residues. CDR3 protein: CATVQAYEQYF. Written as DNA, the CDR3 is TGTGCCACCGTGCAGGCCTACGAGCAGTACTTC.

The chain carries TRBV6-5 and TRBJ2-3, with TRBD2 identical over 8 bases. The CDR3 is 14 amino acids. Germline loops: CDR1 MNHEY, CDR2 SVGAGI. The trim removed 8 bases at V and 2 bases at J, leaving 6 bases unmatched. CDR3: CASGKRESTDTQYF. In nucleotides, the CDR3 is TGTGCCAGCGGCAAGCGGGAGTCCACAGATACGCAGTATTTT.

The rearrangement links TRBV6-5 to TRBJ1-1; no clear D. Per the germline V gene, CDR1 is MNHEY and CDR2 is SVGAGI. V was clipped by 2 bases and J by 2 bases, with 15 bases between them. The CDR3 covers 16 residues. The CDR3 is CASSYPGTKGNTEAFF. The CDR3 region has the DNA TGTGCCAGCAGTTACCCGGGAACCAAGGGAAACACTGAAGCTTTCTTT.

The chain's CDR3 is CASSLKLAGGPDTQYF. The CDR3 bases are TGCGCCAGCAGCTTGAAACTAGCGGGAGGTCCAGATACGCAGTATTTT. The chain couples TRBV5-1 to TRBJ2-3, with TRBD2 matching 12 bases. This CDR3 has 16 residues. With V trimmed by 1 base and J by 4 bases, 4 bases remained unmatched. The germline gives CDR1 SGHRS, CDR2 YFSETQ. The complete variable domain, with remaining parts taken from reference TRBV5-1 and TRBJ2-3, reads KAGVTQTPRYLIKTRGQQVTLSCSPISGHRSVSWYQQTPGQGLQFLFEYFSETQRNKGNFPGRFSGRQFSNSRSEMNVSTLELGDSALYLCASSLKLAGGPDTQYFGPGTRLTVL.

V usage is TRBV30 and J usage is TRBJ1-2; D remains ambiguous. Trimming took 6 bases from V and 2 from J, leaving 13 bases between them. Germline V gene lookup returns CDR1 GTSNPN and CDR2 SVGIG (reference sequence). This CDR3 spans 13 amino acids. In DNA, the CDR3 is TGTGCCTGTAACCCGGATGTGAACTATGGCTACACCTTC. Translated: CACNPDVNYGYTF. The entire variable domain, with the rest obtained from reference TRBV30 and TRBJ1-2, is as follows: SQTIHQWPATLVQPVGSPLSLECTVEGTSNPNLYWYRQAAGRGLQLLFYSVGIGQISSEVPQNLSASRPQDRQFILSSKKLLLSDSGFYLCACNPDVNYGYTFGSGTRLTVV.

With regard to this clone: One junction end disagrees with the germline gene, perhaps due to a read error. This chain links TRBV29-1 with TRBJ1-1; D might be TRBD1 (6 bases). Germline CDR1 and CDR2: SQVTM and ANQGSEA. The CDR3 spans 12 residues. CDR3 sequence reads: CSGDTGGRFRAF. The CDR3 DNA reads as TGCAGCGGGGACACGGGAGGTCGTTTCAGAGCTTTT.

The chain combines TRBV7-8 with TRBJ1-3, with 10 bases matching TRBD1. V lost 6 bases to trimming and J lost 4 bases; unmatched junction nucleotides: 3. The CDR3 loop spans 14 amino acids. CDR1 is SGHVS, CDR2 FQNEAQ, per germline. The CDR3 sequence is CASRRDRGGNTIYF. CDR3 sequence (DNA): TGTGCCAGCAGACGGGACAGGGGCGGAAACACCATATATTTT.